This T cell receptor beta chain was retrieved from a study of naive and memory T cell subsets. Notes on the study in general: TCRs were reportedly recovered from both biopsy types, mostly tuberculin test sites.

The SP2 primer and nested alpha and beta constant region primers amplified ligated cDNA in four rounds. MiXCR, run by TCRdb on the UMI-ligation and nested PCR reads, gives a single entry per CDR3 protein. The sample contains some 15,000 distinct CDR3 sequences, around 5.5% of which appear only once. The treatment here: skin biopsy from PPD injection site in Mantoux-positive individual. A UMI-containing oligonucleotide was joined by 3' ligation to the TCR cDNA template. This clonotype was detected ten times or more. Antigen unknown. Trimming pared 5 bases from V and 3 bases from J, leaving 11 bases between. The CDR3 covers 13 residues. CDR1 SGHTA and CDR2 FQGNSA come from the germline V gene.

Sequencing was performed on skin, taken from a tuberculin skin test site. This clonotype was sampled from an adult in good health. This chain links TRBV7-2 with TRBJ2-7, with D uncertain. The DNA for the CDR3 is TGTGCCAGCAGCCACGCCCGTGGCTACGAGCAGTACTTC. As protein: CASSHARGYEQYF.